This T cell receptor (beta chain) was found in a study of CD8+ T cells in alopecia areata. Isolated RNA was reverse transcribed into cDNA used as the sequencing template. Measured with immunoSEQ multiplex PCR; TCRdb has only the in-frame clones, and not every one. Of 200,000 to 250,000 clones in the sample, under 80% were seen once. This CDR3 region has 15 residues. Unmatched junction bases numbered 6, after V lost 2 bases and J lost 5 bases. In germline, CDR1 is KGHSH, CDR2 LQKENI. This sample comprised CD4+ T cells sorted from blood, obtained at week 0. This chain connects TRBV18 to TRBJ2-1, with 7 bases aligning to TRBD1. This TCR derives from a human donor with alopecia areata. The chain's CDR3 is CASSPGGQPNNEQFF. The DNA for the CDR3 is TGTGCCAGCTCACCAGGGGGACAGCCGAACAATGAGCAGTTCTTC.